The clone carrying this T cell receptor beta chain has at least ten counts. This entry comes from a study of T cells in Graves' hyperthyroidism and ophthalmopathy. Germline CDR1 and CDR2: SEHNR and FQNEAQ (reference sequence). CDR3 length equals 14 residues. Trimming left V 5 bases short and J 4 bases short, with 15 bases between. TCR beta CDR3 sequences were amplified from RNA transcripts. A set of HTBI primers served as the primers for a first-round RT-PCR of the TCR CDR3. TCRdb reprocessed the multiplex PCR reads via MiXCR and lists one record per CDR3 protein. Of a few hundred thousand distinct CDR3 sequences listed, about an eighth are singletons.

The sample taken for sequencing was blood. V gene TRBV7-9 combines with J gene TRBJ2-7; D possibly uses TRBD1 or TRBD2 (6 bases each). The TCR was taken from a woman in her thirties or forties with Graves' ophthalmopathy. The CDR3 nucleotides read TGTGCCAGCAGCGGAACGGGGGCGAGATACGAGCAGTACTTC. This encodes CASSGTGARYEQYF.